This T cell receptor beta chain was sequenced for a study of T cell responses to AZD1222 COVID-19 vaccine. Study findings and constraints: Close to half of all spike-specific TCRs reportedly target regions of the variants that are unmutated.

About this clone: What it recognizes is unknown.

V lost 1 base to trimming and J lost 0 bases, with 12 bases between them. The CDR3 covers 16 residues. Looked up from germline, CDR1 is LNHDA and CDR2 is SQIVND (reference sequence). The method was immunoSEQ multiplex PCR; TCRdb's version includes in-frame clones alone and lacks a portion of them. The sample records about 80,000 clones, 75% to 90% being singletons. This receptor was taken from an adult who received the AZD1222 COVID-19 vaccine. This material consisted of peripheral blood, taken 28 days after the second AZD1222 dose. The V gene is TRBV19, the J gene TRBJ1-1, with TRBD1 as a possible D gene (5 bases). CDR3 in DNA: TGTGCCAGTAGTATAGTCCTGACAGAGGTGAACACTGAAGCTTTCTTT. Translating gives CASSIVLTEVNTEAFF.